This T cell receptor (beta chain) was found in a study of control samples from healthy donors and cancer patients. Per germline, CDR1 MNHEY and CDR2 SVGAGI. The CDR3 spans 14 residues. With 4 bases removed from V and 4 bases from J, the gap between germline ends came to 14 bases. Only in-frame clones appear in the TCRdb table, and some are missing; sequencing was by immunoSEQ multiplex PCR. Here the sample spans approximately 170,000 clones, 92% being singletons. This rearrangement joins TRBV6-5 to TRBJ2-7; tentatively, D is TRBD1 (6 bases). The sequencing input was blood. This clonotype originated in a woman younger than 45 in good health. CDR3 residues: CASSSPARGYEQYF. The CDR3 DNA reads as TGTGCCAGCAGTTCACCAGCTAGGGGGTACGAGCAGTACTTC.